What follows are 25 T cell receptor beta chains derived from one specimen sequenced in a study of T cells in localized non-small cell lung cancer. Sequencing used immunoSEQ multiplex PCR; TCRdb keeps in-frame clones, though not all of them. The data contain about 9,800 clones, around two fifths of them seen just once; the ten biggest clones take up over 3.5%. The specimen was lymph node tissue, collected before any cancer treatment. The receptor source for this set is a woman aged 35-70 years with stage I lung adenocarcinoma.

This clone was counted only a few times. The V and J genes are TRBV29-1 and TRBJ2-1; D unresolved. Germline V lookup: CDR1 SQVTM, CDR2 ANQGSEA. The CDR3 is made up of 12 amino acids. V dropped 4 bases and J dropped 0 bases, with 4 bases sitting between them. The CDR3 nucleotides read TGCAGCGTTGTGTTCTCCTACAATGAGCAGTTCTTC. Translation gives CSVVFSYNEQFF.

J is TRBJ1-1 and V is TRBV19; 7 bases line up with TRBD1. V shed 5 bases and J 1 base; nucleotides not matched to a gene: 10. This CDR3 has 16 residues. Germline V gives CDR1 LNHDA, CDR2 SQIVND (reference sequence). The CDR3 DNA reads as TGTGCCAGTAGTGCCGGGACAGAATACTCGAACACTGAAGCTTTCTTT. Its protein product is CASSAGTEYSNTEAFF. Using reference TRBV19 and TRBJ1-1 for the parts outside the CDR3, the full variable domain is DGGITQSPKYLFRKEGQNVTLSCEQNLNHDAMYWYRQDPGQGLRLIYYSQIVNDFQKGDIAEGYSVSREKKESFPLTVTSAQKNPTAFYLCASSAGTEYSNTEAFFGQGTRLTVV.

The V and J genes are TRBV30 and TRBJ2-3, with D perhaps TRBD2 (6 bases). This CDR3 comprises 15 residues. V dropped 4 bases and J dropped 2 bases, with 16 bases sitting between them. Germline-derived CDR1 and CDR2 are GTSNPN and SVGIG (reference sequence). The CDR3 sequence: CAWTRAGTFTDTQYF. Here the CDR3 DNA reads TGTGCCTGGACGCGGGCAGGGACTTTCACAGATACGCAGTATTTT.

CDR3 sequence (DNA): TGTGCCAGCAGCCGACCCTCCGGGGGGGCCGACGAGCAGTACTTC. Translated, it gives CASSRPSGGADEQYF. The V call is TRBV11-3, the J call TRBJ2-7; 8 bases are shared with TRBD2. Trimming at V came to 5 bases and at J to 5 bases, leaving 11 bases not matched to a gene. The CDR3 covers 15 residues. The V gene's germline CDR1 is SGHNT and CDR2 YENEEA.

This clone is deemed medium-sized. J is TRBJ1-1 and V is TRBV6-8, with 7 bases lining up with TRBD1. CDR3 length equals 12 residues. Per the germline V gene, CDR1 is MNHGY and CDR2 is SAAAGT. V lost 2 bases to trimming and J lost 6 bases; unmatched junction nucleotides: 0. CDR3 sequence: CASSYGTAEAFF. The DNA for the CDR3 is TGTGCCAGCAGTTACGGGACAGCTGAAGCTTTCTTT.

The V and J genes are TRBV6-8 and TRBJ1-1, with TRBD1 identical over 8 bases. This CDR3 comprises 16 residues. The V gene end was trimmed by 5 bases and the J gene end by 0 bases; junction bases not matched to a gene: 8. Germline CDR1 is MNHGY and CDR2 is SAAAGT. The CDR3 loop reads CASSDRTGSVNTEAFF. The CDR3 nucleotides are TGTGCCAGCAGTGACCGGACAGGGTCGGTGAACACTGAAGCTTTCTTT.

This clone was seen more than once but under ten times. The chain employs TRBV30 and TRBJ1-2, with unresolved D. Germline V gene data show CDR1 as GTSNPN and CDR2 as SVGIG (reference sequence). The CDR3 sequence is 12 residues long. Deletions cut 3 bases from V and 9 bases from J, with 14 bases between. CDR3 sequence: CAWSPGVGRYTF. The CDR3 DNA sequence: TGTGCCTGGAGCCCCGGGGTGGGTCGCTACACCTTC. Supplemented by reference TRBV30 and TRBJ1-2, the full variable domain reads SQTIHQWPATLVQPVGSPLSLECTVEGTSNPNLYWYRQAAGRGLQLLFYSVGIGQISSEVPQNLSASRPQDRQFILSSKKLLLSDSGFYLCAWSPGVGRYTFGSGTRLTVV.

The V gene is TRBV18, the J gene TRBJ1-2, with D unresolved. This CDR3 has 15 residues. From germline, CDR1 is KGHSH and CDR2 LQKENI. The V end lost 3 bases, the J end lost 0 bases, and 11 bases lay between the germline ends. CDR3 residues: CASSPDGPSNYGYTF. CDR3 sequence (DNA): TGTGCCAGCTCACCCGACGGACCTTCTAACTATGGCTACACCTTC.

This rearrangement joins TRBV30 to TRBJ1-1; perhaps TRBD1 as D (5 bases). Germline V gives CDR1 GTSNPN, CDR2 SVGIG (reference sequence). The CDR3 has 17 amino acids. V was pared by 0 bases and J by 1 base, with 18 bases between. The CDR3 DNA reads TGTGCCTGGAGTGTAGTTTCGGGGACGATCGCGAACACTGAAGCTTTCTTT. Its protein product is CAWSVVSGTIANTEAFF.

The V and J genes are TRBV30 and TRBJ1-6; 7 bases line up with TRBD1. Germline CDR1 reads GTSNPN; CDR2 reads SVGIG (reference sequence). The CDR3 covers 12 residues. Germline trimming cut 5 bases from V and 11 bases from J; bases unmatched to any gene: 6. For the CDR3, the DNA is TGTGCCTGGGGACAGGTTGAGCCACCCCTCCACTTT. It codes for CAWGQVEPPLHF. Full variable domain (rest looked up from reference TRBV30 and TRBJ1-6): SQTIHQWPATLVQPVGSPLSLECTVEGTSNPNLYWYRQAAGRGLQLLFYSVGIGQISSEVPQNLSASRPQDRQFILSSKKLLLSDSGFYLCAWGQVEPPLHFGNGTRLTVT.

This clone was counted between two and nine times. The chain links TRBV9 to TRBJ1-4; D is unresolved. V lost 2 bases and J lost 4, with 9 bases in between. The CDR3 is 14 amino acids. Germline V lookup: CDR1 SGDLS, CDR2 YYNGEE. The CDR3 here is CASSVGLLNEKLFF. The CDR3 region has the DNA TGTGCCAGCAGCGTCGGGCTCCTTAATGAAAAACTGTTTTTT.

The gene calls are TRBV30 and TRBJ2-7; D uncertain. This CDR3 comprises 11 residues. CDR1 GTSNPN and CDR2 SVGIG come from the germline V gene (reference sequence). V dropped 0 bases and J dropped 6 bases, with 6 bases sitting between them. The CDR3 DNA reads TGTGCCTGGAGTGTACGGCGCGAGCAGTACTTC. The encoded protein is CAWSVRREQYF.

The chain is built from TRBV18 and TRBJ1-1; D gene ambiguous. The CDR3 contains 14 residues. Per germline, CDR1 KGHSH and CDR2 LQKENI. Deletions cut 3 bases from V and 1 base from J, with 9 bases between. This chain's CDR3 is CASSPDRRNTEAFF. Written as DNA, the CDR3 is TGTGCCAGCTCACCGGACCGCCGGAACACTGAAGCTTTCTTT.

The rearrangement joins TRBV19 to TRBJ2-2; either TRBD1 or TRBD2 may supply D (6 bases each). This CDR3 is 15 amino acids long. Trimming shortened V by 5 bases and J by 7 bases, and 17 bases separated the two germline ends. Germline V lookup: CDR1 LNHDA, CDR2 SQIVND (reference sequence). CDR3 DNA: TGTGCCAGTAGTGACAGGCGCGGGGTGAGCGGGGAGCTGTTTTTT. Protein product: CASSDRRGVSGELFF.

The CDR3: CASSPFVDSNEQYF. CDR3 bases: TGTGCCAGCTCACCATTCGTAGACTCTAACGAGCAGTACTTC. V usage is TRBV18 and J usage is TRBJ2-7, with D uncertain. Germline V gene sequence: CDR1 KGHSH, CDR2 LQKENI. There are 14 residues in the CDR3. The V end lost 2 bases, the J end lost 5 bases, and 13 bases lay between the germline ends.

The chain recombines TRBV18 with TRBJ2-2; TRBD1 agrees at 9 bases. V was pared by 6 bases and J by 5 bases, with 13 bases of the junction left unmatched. Germline CDR1 KGHSH, CDR2 LQKENI. The CDR3 loop spans 17 amino acids. CDR3 DNA: TGTGCCAGCTCCCCCCCGGGGACAGGGAGGATGACCGGGGAGCTGTTTTTT. Residues: CASSPPGTGRMTGELFF.

The chain couples TRBV6-8 to TRBJ1-5; D unresolved. This CDR3 has 15 residues. Germline CDR1 is MNHGY and CDR2 is SAAAGT. V was shortened by 6 bases and J by 0 bases, with 12 bases between the two germline ends. CDR3 region: CASSPRRGSNQPQHF. The CDR3 DNA is TGTGCCAGCAGCCCCCGCCGGGGTAGCAATCAGCCCCAGCATTTT.

The V call is TRBV13, the J call TRBJ2-7; a weak D match, TRBD1 (6 bases). Germline lookup yields CDR1 PRHDT and CDR2 FYEKMQ (reference sequence). V shed 0 bases and J shed 4 bases, with 16 bases lying between them. CDR3 size: 16 residues. This chain's CDR3 is CASSLGLGGRGYEQYF. Written as DNA, the CDR3 is TGTGCCAGCAGCTTAGGCCTTGGGGGCCGGGGATACGAGCAGTACTTC. The variable domain in full, with the rest retrieved from reference TRBV13 and TRBJ2-7, is AAGVIQSPRHLIKEKRETATLKCYPIPRHDTVYWYQQGPGQDPQFLISFYEKMQSDKGSIPDRFSAQQFSDYHSELNMSSLELGDSALYFCASSLGLGGRGYEQYFGPGTRLTVT.

The rearrangement uses TRBV30 and TRBJ2-7; 8 bases fit TRBD1. Losses at the gene ends were 3 bases for V and 0 bases for J; bases not matched to a gene: 4. The CDR3 runs to 14 residues. CDR1 GTSNPN and CDR2 SVGIG come from the germline V gene (reference sequence). The CDR3 nucleotides are TGTGCCTGGAGGTGGGACAGGAACTCCTACGAGCAGTACTTC. Its translation: CAWRWDRNSYEQYF.

A few counts support this clone. This sequence joins TRBV9 and TRBJ2-6; tentative D call: TRBD2 (7 bases). Germline V lookup: CDR1 SGDLS, CDR2 YYNGEE. This CDR3 comprises 16 residues. V lost 6 bases and J lost 2, with 15 bases in between. The CDR3 DNA reads as TGTGCCAGCATCCAGGGAGGGGGGCCTGGGGCCAACGTCCTGACTTTC. The encoded protein is CASIQGGGPGANVLTF. Filled out from reference TRBV9 and TRBJ2-6, the complete variable domain reads DSGVTQTPKHLITATGQRVTLRCSPRSGDLSVYWYQQSLDQGLQFLIQYYNGEERAKGNILERFSAQQFPDLHSELNLSSLELGDSALYFCASIQGGGPGANVLTFGAGSRLTVL.

The J gene is TRBJ2-3, the V gene TRBV18; D is possibly TRBD1 (5 bases). The CDR3 runs 15 residues. The germline V gene encodes CDR1 KGHSH and CDR2 LQKENI. V was clipped by 5 bases and J by 3 bases, with 15 bases between them. The CDR3 is CASSSEQGLTDTQYF. The CDR3 DNA reads as TGTGCCAGCTCATCGGAGCAGGGCCTGACAGATACGCAGTATTTT.

The rearrangement joins TRBV5-1 to TRBJ2-1, with D possibly matching TRBD1 (5 bases). Germline CDR1 and CDR2: SGHRS and YFSETQ. The CDR3 contains 15 residues. V lost 1 base and J lost 5, with 13 bases in between. The CDR3 bases are TGCGCCAGCAGCTTGTTAGGGGCAGGGAACAATGAGCAGTTCTTC. It codes for CASSLLGAGNNEQFF. Full variable domain (outside the CDR3, taken from reference TRBV5-1 and TRBJ2-1): KAGVTQTPRYLIKTRGQQVTLSCSPISGHRSVSWYQQTPGQGLQFLFEYFSETQRNKGNFPGRFSGRQFSNSRSEMNVSTLELGDSALYLCASSLLGAGNNEQFFGPGTRLTVL.

This clone has only a few counts. CDR3 in amino acids: CASSPGGLPYNSPLHF. The DNA of the CDR3 is TGTGCCAGCAGCCCGGGAGGTCTCCCTTATAATTCACCCCTCCACTTT. The chain uses TRBV11-1 and TRBJ1-6; D is uncertain. The CDR3 has 16 residues. Trimming pared 5 bases from V and 4 bases from J, leaving 15 bases between. The germline V gene has CDR1 SGHAT and CDR2 FQDESV (reference sequence).

On this clone: At one end, the junction sequence differs from germline, possibly due to a read error. This rearrangement joins TRBV7-1 to TRBJ2-1, with unresolved D. TRBV7-1 is flagged as an ORF with uncertain function. This CDR3 region has 14 residues. The chain's CDR3 is CASSFRGSNNEQFF. CDR3 DNA: TGTGCCAGCAGCTTTCGAGGCTCCAACAATGAGCAGTTCTTC.

The J gene is TRBJ2-7, the V gene TRBV29-1, with 7 positions matching TRBD1. Per germline, CDR1 SQVTM and CDR2 ANQGSEA. CDR3 length: 13 residues. The V segment lost 6 bases and the J segment 6 bases; nucleotides outside the gene matches: 11. In DNA form, the CDR3 reads TGCAGCGTCAAACCCCCCACAGGGGTCGAGCAGTACTTC. It translates to CSVKPPTGVEQYF.